These 22 T cell receptor beta chains were sequenced from one sample in a study of shared clonotypes between healthy human individuals. Positive CCR7 selection of CD45RO-negative cells yielded the naive CD8 cells, and terminally differentiated effector memory CD45RA+ cells were excluded. The table came from immunoSEQ multiplex PCR; TCRdb's copy has only in-frame clones and leaves some out. Among 2 million or so clones listed, about 94% were seen once. Sequenced material: naive CD8+ T cells sorted from blood. These receptors all come from a young man in good health.

This chain joins TRBV4-1 and TRBJ2-2; 9 bases match TRBD2. Germline trimming cut 4 bases from V and 6 bases from J; bases unmatched to any gene: 12. Germline V gene data show CDR1 as MGHRA and CDR2 as YSYEKL. This CDR3 contains 17 residues. The CDR3 coding sequence is TGCGCCAGCAGCCCCCACCTGGCGGGGGGGCCTGCCGGGGAGCTGTTTTTT. Protein sequence: CASSPHLAGGPAGELFF.

The genes are TRBV5-6 and TRBJ2-5, with TRBD1 matching over 7 bases. The CDR3 covers 14 residues. Germline loops: CDR1 SGHDT, CDR2 YYEEEE. V lost 4 bases, J lost 5 bases, and 8 bases stayed unmatched. The CDR3 here is CASSEMTGLETQYF. Written as DNA, the CDR3 is TGTGCCAGCAGCGAAATGACAGGGTTGGAGACCCAGTACTTC.

The chain is built from TRBV25-1 and TRBJ2-7; 9 bases map to TRBD1. The CDR3 is 15 amino acids. The J segment lost 3 bases and the V segment lost 4 bases, leaving 7 bases of the junction unmatched. The V gene's germline CDR1 is MGHDK and CDR2 SYGVNS. CDR3 DNA sequence: TGTGCCAGCAGTGGACCGGGACAGGGAAGCTACGAGCAGTACTTC. This codes for CASSGPGQGSYEQYF.

The genes are TRBV4-1 and TRBJ1-5; perhaps TRBD1 as D (6 bases). Germline values: CDR1 MGHRA, CDR2 YSYEKL. V lost 0 bases and J 6 bases, leaving 15 bases between the germline ends. This CDR3 comprises 16 residues. The DNA for the CDR3 is TGCGCCAGCAGCCAAGAGAATAACCCGGGGGCTCAGCCCCAGCATTTT. Translating gives CASSQENNPGAQPQHF.

The chain is built from TRBV9 and TRBJ1-1, with TRBD1 as a possible D gene (5 bases). From germline, CDR1 is SGDLS and CDR2 YYNGEE. This CDR3 comprises 12 residues. Trimming pared 3 bases from V and 8 bases from J, leaving 11 bases between. The CDR3 protein is CASSGLGVEAFF. Written as DNA, the CDR3 is TGTGCCAGCAGCGGCTTGGGGGTGGAAGCTTTCTTT.

The J gene is TRBJ2-1, the V gene TRBV4-1; D gene uncertain. This CDR3 contains 12 residues. Per the germline V gene, CDR1 is MGHRA and CDR2 is YSYEKL. V was cut by 0 bases and J by 15 bases, with 12 bases left in between. The CDR3 protein is CASSQDLVRRFF. CDR3 bases: TGCGCCAGCAGCCAAGATCTGGTTCGGCGGTTCTTC.

A word on this clone: The sample holds other DNA sequences that translate to the same CDR3. The chain combines TRBV9 with TRBJ2-7; perhaps TRBD2 as D (6 bases). There are 14 residues in the CDR3. The germline CDR1 and CDR2 sequences are SGDLS and YYNGEE. Deletions cut 0 bases from V and 3 bases from J, with 10 bases between. DNA for the CDR3: TGTGCCAGCAGCGTAGGTGGAGGGGACTACGAGCAGTACTTC. Protein product: CASSVGGGDYEQYF.

The CDR3 reads CASRPDREGETQYF. The CDR3 DNA reads as TGCGCCAGCAGACCTGACAGGGAGGGAGAGACCCAGTACTTC. The chain joins TRBV5-1 to TRBJ2-5; D is tentatively TRBD1 or TRBD2 (7 bases each). CDR1 and CDR2 (germline): SGHRS, YFSETQ. The length of the CDR3 is 14 residues. Trimming cost V 5 bases and J 4 bases, with 15 bases left between them.

Details on this clone: Germline is not matched at one junction end, which may reflect a read error. V usage is TRBV7-9 and J usage is TRBJ2-2; a weak D match, TRBD1 (5 bases). Germline CDR1 SEHNR, CDR2 FQNEAQ (reference sequence). This CDR3 region has 16 residues. CDR3 DNA sequence: TGTGCCAGCAGCCCCAGACAGCCCGCGAATACCGGGGAGCTGTTTTTT. Translating gives CASSPRQPANTGELFF.

This clone was seen a single time. The chain links TRBV27 to TRBJ2-1; the D gene could be TRBD1 or TRBD2 (5 bases each). CDR3 length: 15 amino acids. The germline V gene has CDR1 MNHEY and CDR2 SMNVEV (reference sequence). The V and J ends lost 6 bases and 0 bases respectively, with 12 bases between them. CDR3 bases: TGTGCCAGCAGCCCCTGGGGGAGCTCCTACAATGAGCAGTTCTTC. This encodes CASSPWGSSYNEQFF.

The CDR3 DNA is TGCGCCAGCAGCCAAGAACCCCCCCTAGCGGGAGGGAACAATGAGCAGTTCTTC. Encoded protein: CASSQEPPLAGGNNEQFF. The gene calls are TRBV4-1 and TRBJ2-1; 12 nucleotides align to TRBD2. Looked up from germline, CDR1 is MGHRA and CDR2 is YSYEKL. The length of the CDR3 is 18 residues. Trimming took 0 bases from V and 5 from J; bases not matched to a gene: 8.

The J gene is TRBJ2-7, the V gene TRBV2; 7 bases fit TRBD1. Germline V CDR1 and CDR2: SNHLY, FYNNEI. Losses at the gene ends were 5 bases for V and 1 base for J; bases not matched to a gene: 8. The CDR3 runs 15 residues. The CDR3 region is CASSLTGQGSYEQYF. In nucleotides, the CDR3 is TGTGCCAGCAGTTTGACAGGGCAGGGGTCCTACGAGCAGTACTTC.

This clone was recorded once. The rearrangement uses TRBV7-8 and TRBJ1-1; D is ambiguous. Trimming pared 4 bases from V and 7 bases from J, leaving 7 bases between. From germline, CDR1 is SGHVS and CDR2 FQNEAQ. The CDR3 loop spans 11 amino acids. The CDR3 nucleotides read TGTGCCAGCAGCTCGGTTGGTGAAGCTTTCTTT. This translates into CASSSVGEAFF.

On this clone itself: The sample contains more than one DNA sequence encoding this CDR3. The chain employs TRBV27 and TRBJ2-7; TRBD1 or TRBD2 may be the D gene (5 bases each). Trimming removed 1 base from V and 2 bases from J, with 12 bases in between. The CDR3 loop spans 15 amino acids. The germline V gene encodes CDR1 MNHEY and CDR2 SMNVEV (reference sequence). The CDR3 coding sequence is TGTGCCAGCAGTTTATTGGCAGGGAGAACCTACGAGCAGTACTTC. This gives the protein CASSLLAGRTYEQYF.

CDR3 DNA: TGTGCCAGCAGTCCGGGACAGGGTAAAGAGACCCAGTACTTC. Amino acid sequence: CASSPGQGKETQYF. V and J are TRBV27 and TRBJ2-5; 9 bases line up with TRBD1. The CDR3 runs to 14 residues. Germline CDR1 MNHEY, CDR2 SMNVEV (reference sequence). The V segment lost 5 bases and the J segment 3 bases; nucleotides outside the gene matches: 4.

This chain connects TRBV28 to TRBJ2-7; perhaps TRBD1 as D (6 bases). Germline V gene data show CDR1 as MDHEN and CDR2 as SYDVKM. The V and J ends lost 3 bases and 2 bases respectively, with 11 bases between them. The CDR3 loop spans 14 amino acids. The CDR3 DNA follows: TGTGCCAGCAGTTTCGCCGACAGGCCCTACGAGCAGTACTTC. Translation: CASSFADRPYEQYF.

This clone appeared once. J is TRBJ2-3 and V is TRBV27; D possibly corresponds to TRBD1 (5 bases). Germline CDR1 is MNHEY and CDR2 is SMNVEV (reference sequence). This CDR3 is 12 amino acids long. The V end lost 2 bases, the J end lost 5 bases, and 5 bases lay between the germline ends. CDR3 amino acids: CASSLQGDTQYF. In DNA, the CDR3 is TGTGCCAGCAGTTTACAGGGAGATACGCAGTATTTT.

Points on this clone: Distinct nucleotide sequences in the sample also encode this CDR3. The chain couples TRBV9 to TRBJ2-7, with D unclear. The ends were cut back, 0 bases at V and 1 base at J, with 11 bases in the middle. The V gene's germline CDR1 is SGDLS and CDR2 YYNGEE. This CDR3 contains 15 residues. The chain's CDR3 is CASSVGVTASYEQYF. The CDR3 coding sequence is TGTGCCAGCAGCGTAGGTGTGACTGCGTCCTACGAGCAGTACTTC.

The V and J genes are TRBV28 and TRBJ2-3, with 9 bases matching TRBD1. Looked up from germline, CDR1 is MDHEN and CDR2 is SYDVKM. Losses at the gene ends were 7 bases for V and 8 bases for J; bases not matched to a gene: 10. The CDR3 runs to 14 residues. The CDR3 loop reads CASMQQGAPVTQYF. The CDR3 nucleotides read TGTGCCAGCATGCAACAGGGGGCGCCGGTTACGCAGTATTTT. The full variable domain, completed using reference TRBV28 and TRBJ2-3, is DVKVTQSSRYLVKRTGEKVFLECVQDMDHENMFWYRQDPGLGLRLIYFSYDVKMKEKGDIPEGYSVSREKKERFSLILESASTNQTSMYLCASMQQGAPVTQYFGPGTRLTVL.

The V and J genes are TRBV6-6 and TRBJ2-5, with D possibly TRBD2 on 6 matching bases. The CDR3 runs 16 residues. CDR1 MNHNY and CDR2 SVGAGI come from the germline V gene (reference sequence). Trimming removed 2 bases at V and 5 bases at J, with 18 bases between. The CDR3 spells CASSYPAGLLGETQYF. The CDR3 DNA reads TGTGCCAGCAGTTACCCAGCGGGCCTCCTCGGGGAGACCCAGTACTTC.

The rearrangement joins TRBV6-6 to TRBJ2-3; 7 bases align to TRBD2. CDR1 and CDR2 (germline): MNHNY, SVGAGI (reference sequence). This CDR3 has 11 residues. V shed 8 bases, J shed 11 bases, and the junction held 7 bases outside the gene matches. The CDR3 sequence: CASDQGGEQYF. The DNA of the CDR3 is TGTGCCAGCGATCAGGGAGGGGAGCAGTATTTT.

This chain uses TRBV30 with TRBJ2-3, with a weak D call TRBD2 (6 bases). Germline CDR1 reads GTSNPN; CDR2 reads SVGIG (reference sequence). V gave up 4 bases and J gave up 1 base, with 12 bases separating them. The CDR3 runs 14 residues. CDR3 sequence reads: CAWTLADRTDTQYF. CDR3 coding DNA: TGTGCCTGGACCTTAGCGGACCGCACAGATACGCAGTATTTT.